This T cell receptor beta chain was identified in a study of T cell repertoires in cytomegalovirus infection. This clonotype was counted ten times or more. The V end was cut by 2 bases, the J end by 2 bases, with 12 bases between. Per germline, CDR1 DFQATT and CDR2 SNEGSKA (reference sequence). This CDR3 contains 14 residues. TCRdb itself ran the reads through MiXCR, one entry per CDR3 protein. This sample has 200,000 to 250,000 distinct CDR3 sequences, with 22% found just once. The chain combines TRBV20-1 with TRBJ1-1, with TRBD1 as a possible D gene (6 bases). This receptor was taken from a human donor in good health (CMV status not recorded). Some clones in this sample may be carry-over from other donors' samples. Sample: CD8+ T cells from PBMCs. Here the CDR3 reads CSARPRQANTEAFF. The CDR3 nucleotides are TGCAGTGCTAGACCCAGACAGGCAAACACTGAAGCTTTCTTT.